This T cell receptor beta chain was sequenced during a study of control samples from healthy donors and cancer patients. Assay: immunoSEQ multiplex PCR; the TCRdb copy retains only in-frame clones and omits some. The table has under 80,000 clones, over 85% seen once; the top ten hold over 1%. V was pared by 7 bases and J by 3 bases, with 13 bases between. The CDR3 is made up of 13 amino acids. The germline V gene encodes CDR1 MDHEN and CDR2 SYDVKM. The chain is built from TRBV28 and TRBJ2-7; possible D gene TRBD1, 5 bases. The TCR sequence derives from a woman in her thirties or forties with lung cancer. Sample: PBMCs. CDR3 bases: TGTGCCAGCACCCCAAGGGGCTACTACGAGCAGTACTTC. It is translated as CASTPRGYYEQYF.